One sample yielded the 3 T cell receptor beta chains listed below, sequenced in a study of blood T cells in healthy people across ages. A second roughly 7 to 12 cycle PCR used barcoded and J-beta primers. TCRdb re-called the 5' RACE reads with MiXCR, one entry per CDR3 protein. The data hold about 1,400,000 distinct CDR3 sequences, with around 59% observed a single time. The source material was blood. Every receptor here comes from a man younger than 30 in good health.

This clonotype was observed a handful of times. V usage is TRBV4-3 and J usage is TRBJ1-6; 8 positions agree with TRBD1. This CDR3 region has 16 residues. Germline loops: CDR1 LGHNA, CDR2 YSLEER. V shed 4 bases and J 13 bases; nucleotides not matched to a gene: 15. The CDR3 nucleotides are TGCGCCAGCAGCCCCTCCGGGACAGGTTATTCTTGGCCCCTCCACTTT. It yields the protein CASSPSGTGYSWPLHF.

This chain uses TRBV7-2 with TRBJ2-7, with 9 bases that match TRBD1. V lost 5 bases and J lost 1; bases outside the gene matches: 9. The CDR3 contains 16 residues. Germline V CDR1 and CDR2: SGHTA, FQGNSA. Here the CDR3 reads CASSAGTGRFSYEQYF. The CDR3 bases are TGTGCCAGCAGCGCAGGGACAGGGAGGTTTTCCTACGAGCAGTACTTC.

V and J are TRBV25-1 and TRBJ1-4; 7 nucleotides align to TRBD1. The trim removed 3 bases at V and 7 bases at J, leaving 11 bases unmatched. The CDR3 extends over 16 amino acids. CDR1 and CDR2 (germline): MGHDK, SYGVNS. The CDR3 region is CASSESTGSGIEKLFF. The CDR3 nucleotides are TGTGCCAGCAGTGAGTCGACAGGGTCGGGTATTGAAAAACTGTTTTTT.